This TCR beta chain was found in a study of CD8+CD57+ T cells in acquired aplastic anemia. Across the whole study: Quantities of DNA derived from sorted CD4+ and CD8+ cells averaged around 3.2 ug. Findings of the study overall: Patients had roughly 29 CD8+ CDR3 sequences in common with controls (the shared set).

This clonotype has only one observation. Its specificity is unknown. The V and J ends lost 4 bases and 5 bases respectively, with 15 bases between them. The V gene's germline CDR1 is SQVTM and CDR2 ANQGSEA. This CDR3 comprises 14 residues. Patients who underwent sequencing had shown CD8+CD57+ cell expansion by flow cytometry. The patients, all of them, had severe acquired aplastic anemia. CDR3 and TCR beta VDJ profiling relied on genomic DNA as the template. TCRdb fed the reads into MiXCR, producing one record per CDR3 protein. The sample lists 89,000 or so distinct CDR3 sequences; around two thirds were seen once.

The sequence was collected from a human donor with aplastic anemia. The rearrangement joins TRBV29-1 to TRBJ1-5; weak D call: TRBD1 (5 bases). The sample comprised sorted CD4+, CD8+, or CD8+CD57+ T cells (not recorded which) from PBMCs. Written as DNA, the CDR3 is TGCAGCGTTGTAGCAGGGACGAGCGATCAGCCCCAGCATTTT. Protein: CSVVAGTSDQPQHF.